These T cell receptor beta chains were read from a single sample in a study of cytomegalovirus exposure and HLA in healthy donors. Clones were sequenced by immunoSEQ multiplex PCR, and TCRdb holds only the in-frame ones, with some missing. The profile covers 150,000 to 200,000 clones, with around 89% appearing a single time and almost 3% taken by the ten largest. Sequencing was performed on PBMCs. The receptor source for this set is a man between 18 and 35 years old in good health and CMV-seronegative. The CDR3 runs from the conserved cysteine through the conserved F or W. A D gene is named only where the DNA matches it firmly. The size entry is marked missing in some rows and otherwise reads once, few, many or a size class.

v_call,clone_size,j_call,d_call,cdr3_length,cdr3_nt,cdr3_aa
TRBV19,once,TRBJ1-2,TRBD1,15,TGTGCCAGTAGTACCCAGTTGGACAGGGAAGGAGGCTACACCTTC,CASSTQLDREGGYTF
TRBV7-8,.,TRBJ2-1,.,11,TGTGCCAGCAGCTTAAGCGCGGGGCAGTTCTTC,CASSLSAGQFF
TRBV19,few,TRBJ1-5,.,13,TGTGCCAGTAGTATTTCCCTCAATCAGCCCCAGCATTTT,CASSISLNQPQHF
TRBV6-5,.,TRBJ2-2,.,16,TGTGCCAGCAGTTACATCGAGGGAGCGAACACCGGGGAGCTGTTTTTT,CASSYIEGANTGELFF
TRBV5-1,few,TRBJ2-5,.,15,TGCGCCAGCAGCCCTGGGGGCAGGGTACAAGAGACCCAGTACTTC,CASSPGGRVQETQYF
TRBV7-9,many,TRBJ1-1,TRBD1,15,TGTGCCAGCAGTGATCATGGGACAGCGAACACTGAAGCTTTCTTT,CASSDHGTANTEAFF
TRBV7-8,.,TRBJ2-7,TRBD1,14,TGTGCCAGCAGCGCCGGGACAGGCTTCTACGAGCAGTACTTC,CASSAGTGFYEQYF
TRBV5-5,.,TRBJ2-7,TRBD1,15,TGTGCCAGCAGCTTGTGGGTATCAGGGGGCGGCGAGCAGTACTTC,CASSLWVSGGGEQYF
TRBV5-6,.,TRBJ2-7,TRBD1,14,TGTGCCAGCAGCTTATTGACAGGGCGGTACGAGCAGTACTTC,CASSLLTGRYEQYF
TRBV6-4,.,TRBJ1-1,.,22,TGTGCCAGCAGTGACTCGAAAAGGCCGGCGCAGGGTCAAAGGGGGATCTACACTGAAGCTTTCTTT,CASSDSKRPAQGQRGIYTEAFF
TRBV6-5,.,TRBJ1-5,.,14,TGTGCCAGCAGTAACCGAGGTAGCAATCAGCCCCAGCATTTT,CASSNRGSNQPQHF
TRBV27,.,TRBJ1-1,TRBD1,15,TGTGCCAGCAGTTTATTACAGGGGGTCCCCAGGGAAGCTTTCTTT,CASSLLQGVPREAFF
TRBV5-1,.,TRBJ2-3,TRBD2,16,TGCGCCAGCAGCTTACTCCCCCGACTAGCTACAGATACGCAGTATTTT,CASSLLPRLATDTQYF
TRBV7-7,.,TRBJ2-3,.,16,TGTGCTAGCAGCTTAGCGGTCGGCGGGCCCGAGGATACGCAGTATTTT,CASSLAVGGPEDTQYF
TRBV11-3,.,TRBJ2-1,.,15,TGTGCCAGCAGCTTGGCCGGGGCCTGGGGGGATGAGCAGTTCTTC,CASSLAGAWGDEQFF
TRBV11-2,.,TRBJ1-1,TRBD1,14,TGTGCCAGCAGTTACGTCGACAGGGACACTGAAGCTTTCTTT,CASSYVDRDTEAFF
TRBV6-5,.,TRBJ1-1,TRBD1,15,TGTGCCGTCCAGGGGGCAGAAGGAGTGGACACTGAAGCTTTCTTT,CAVQGAEGVDTEAFF
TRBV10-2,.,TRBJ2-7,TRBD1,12,TGCGCCAGCAGGGGACAGCGCTACGAGCAGTACTTC,CASRGQRYEQYF
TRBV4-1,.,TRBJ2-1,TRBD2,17,TGCGCCAGCAGCCATGATGTTACTAGCGGGGGTTACAATGAGCAGTTCTTC,CASSHDVTSGGYNEQFF
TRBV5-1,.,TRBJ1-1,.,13,TGCGCCAGCAGTGACTCGTGGAACACTGAAGCTTTCTTT,CASSDSWNTEAFF
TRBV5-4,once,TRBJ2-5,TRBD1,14,TGTGCCAGCAGCGCGGACAGGGGGCCCGAGACCCAGTACTTC,CASSADRGPETQYF
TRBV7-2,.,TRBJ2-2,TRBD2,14,TGTGCCAGCAGGACTAGCGGGAGGTCCGGGGAGCTGTTTTTT,CASRTSGRSGELFF
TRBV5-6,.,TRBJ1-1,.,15,TGTGCCAGCAGCTTGGGCATCCCAGGGGAAACTGAAGCTTTCTTT,CASSLGIPGETEAFF
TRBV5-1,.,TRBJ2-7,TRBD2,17,TGCGCCAGCAGCTTGGGCCGCCGGGGGGCGGGAGGCTACGAGCAGTACTTC,CASSLGRRGAGGYEQYF
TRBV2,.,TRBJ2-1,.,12,TGTGCCAGCAACAGTGGGTACAATGAGCAGTTCTTC,CASNSGYNEQFF
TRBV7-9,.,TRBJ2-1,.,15,TGTGCCAGCAGCTTAGCGCGGGTAATCCACAATGAGCAGTTCTTC,CASSLARVIHNEQFF
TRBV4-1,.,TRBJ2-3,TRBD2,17,TGCGCCAGCAGTCTGAAGGGGGTAGCGGGAGGGTACGATACGCAGTATTTT,CASSLKGVAGGYDTQYF
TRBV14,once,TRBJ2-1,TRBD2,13,TGTGCCAGCAGAAAGCGGGGAAACAATGAGCAGTTCTTC,CASRKRGNNEQFF
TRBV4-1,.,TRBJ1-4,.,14,TGCGCCAGCAGGAGGAAGGGGTCTAATGAAAAACTGTTTTTT,CASRRKGSNEKLFF
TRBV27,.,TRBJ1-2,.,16,TGTGCCAGCAGTTTAAGCTTTCAGGGGTCTAACTATGGCTACACCTTC,CASSLSFQGSNYGYTF
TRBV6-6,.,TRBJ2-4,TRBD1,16,TGTGCCAGCAGTTGGAACAGGGGGCCTGCCAAAAACATTCAGTACTTC,CASSWNRGPAKNIQYF
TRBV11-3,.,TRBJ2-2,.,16,TGTGCCAGCAGCGAGAGGCCCAGGGGCTCGGTCGGGGAGCTGTTTTTT,CASSERPRGSVGELFF
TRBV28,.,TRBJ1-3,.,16,TGTGCCAGCAAAGGAAGCGGGGGCTTCTCTGGAAACACCATATATTTT,CASKGSGGFSGNTIYF
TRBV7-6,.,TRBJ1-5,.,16,TGTGCCAGCAGCCGATCGGGGAAGTTTAGCAATCAGCCCCAGCATTTT,CASSRSGKFSNQPQHF
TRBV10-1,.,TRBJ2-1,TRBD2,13,TGCGCCAGCAGGGACGGACTAGCGGGAGAGCAGTTCTTC,CASRDGLAGEQFF
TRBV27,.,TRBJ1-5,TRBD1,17,TGTGCCAGTTCAAATCGAGGGGGCATGAGCGGCAATCAGCCCCAGCATTTT,CASSNRGGMSGNQPQHF
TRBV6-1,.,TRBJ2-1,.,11,TGCGCGGCCTTCCAGTACAATGAGCAGTTCTTC,CAAFQYNEQFF
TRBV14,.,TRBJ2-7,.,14,TGTGCCAGCAGCCCCGGGGGAGCACCCTACGAGCAGTACTTC,CASSPGGAPYEQYF
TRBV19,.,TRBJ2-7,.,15,TGTGCCAGTAGTCGGGGGGGACAGGGCTCCTACGAGCAGTACTTC,CASSRGGQGSYEQYF
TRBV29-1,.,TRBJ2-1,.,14,TGCAGCGTTGTCAGCGGTCATTGGGGCAATGAGCAGTTCTTC,CSVVSGHWGNEQFF
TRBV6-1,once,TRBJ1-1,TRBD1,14,TGTGCCAGCAGTGAAGTAGGGGGCCTAAGAGAAGCTTTCTTT,CASSEVGGLREAFF
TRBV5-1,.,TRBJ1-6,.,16,TGCGCCAGCAGCTTGGCCGCCTCGGGTATGGGTTCACCCCTCCACTTT,CASSLAASGMGSPLHF
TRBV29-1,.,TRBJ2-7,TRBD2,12,TGCAGCGTACAGCGGGAGGGCAACGAGCAGTACTTC,CSVQREGNEQYF
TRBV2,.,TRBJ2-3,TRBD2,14,TGTGCCAGCAGTGTGGCGGGAGCCACGTCTACGCAGTATTTT,CASSVAGATSTQYF
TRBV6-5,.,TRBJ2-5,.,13,TGTGCCAGCAGAAACAGGGCCGGGGAGACCCAGTACTTC,CASRNRAGETQYF
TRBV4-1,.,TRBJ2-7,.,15,TGCGCCAGCAGCCAAGGACGGGACAACTCCTACGAGCAGTACTTC,CASSQGRDNSYEQYF